This entry lists 30 T cell receptor beta chains sequenced from one sample in a study of shared clonotypes between healthy human individuals (dated by TCRdb to 2018 to 2021). Library preparation employed the immunoSEQ multiplex PCR assay. Imported from immuneACCESS, the table was reduced by TCRdb to in-frame sequences with V and J called. These copies leave out some clones; in studies compared against another copy, an unresolved V gene accounts for under half, and the cause of the remainder is not known. For this sample the table gives some 1 million clones, of which about 76% were detected only once. The ten largest clones add up to 1.4% of the sample. Sample: memory CD4+ T cells sorted from blood. The sample's cell subset or site, from its label and the paper: CD45RA-negative fraction. These receptor sequences come from a young man in good health.

V and J are TRBV19 and TRBJ1-6, with D perhaps TRBD1 (5 bases). Germline loops: CDR1 LNHDA, CDR2 SQIVND (reference sequence). The CDR3 runs to 16 residues. Trimming cost V 7 bases and J 7 bases, with 20 bases left between them. The CDR3 sequence is CASNSAQGRWNSPLHF. As DNA, the CDR3 is TGTGCCAGTAATTCCGCTCAGGGTCGGTGGAATTCACCCCTCCACTTT.

This clone was seen just once. The gene calls are TRBV18 and TRBJ2-3; D is ambiguous. Trimming left V 2 bases short and J 5 bases short, with 8 bases between. This CDR3 has 13 amino acids. Germline lookup yields CDR1 KGHSH and CDR2 LQKENI. The CDR3 DNA reads as TGTGCCAGCTCACCAAGAGACGGAGATACGCAGTATTTT. Translated: CASSPRDGDTQYF.

The rearrangement joins TRBV7-2 to TRBJ1-6; D not certain. CDR1 is SGHTA, CDR2 FQGNSA, per germline. The V end was cut by 5 bases, the J end by 0 bases, with 5 bases between. The CDR3 is made up of 14 amino acids. Here the CDR3 reads CASSRSSYNSPLHF. The DNA of the CDR3 is TGTGCCAGCAGCCGGAGCTCCTATAATTCACCCCTCCACTTT.

To note about this clone: A read error may produce the germline difference seen at one junction end. The V call is TRBV5-1, the J call TRBJ2-2; possibly TRBD2 for D (5 bases). CDR3 length: 15 amino acids. Per germline, CDR1 SGHRS and CDR2 YFSETQ. The CDR3 bases are TGCGCCAGCAGCTTGGCCGGTGGTCGGCACCGGGGAGCTGTTTTT. This gives the protein CASSLAGGRHRGAVF.

This clone was seen many times. The rearrangement links TRBV30 to TRBJ1-1; D perhaps matches TRBD1 (6 bases). The germline V and J ends were trimmed by 6 bases and 3 bases, with 11 bases remaining between them. This CDR3 region has 12 residues. Germline V lookup: CDR1 GTSNPN, CDR2 SVGIG (reference sequence). The CDR3 spells CACNRVDTEAFF. The CDR3 nucleotides read TGTGCCTGCAACAGGGTGGACACTGAAGCTTTCTTT.

This clone was detected many times. V is TRBV5-4 and J is TRBJ2-2, with a tentative D call TRBD2 (6 bases). The V gene lost 2 bases and the J gene lost 7 bases, with 15 bases spanning the gap. Germline V gene data show CDR1 as SGHNT and CDR2 as YYREEE (reference sequence). The CDR3 extends over 15 amino acids. The CDR3 coding sequence is TGTGCCAGCAGCTTTTCTCGGGAGAGGGACGGGGAGCTGTTTTTT. It yields the protein CASSFSRERDGELFF.

V is TRBV5-1 and J is TRBJ2-5, with 11 bases that match TRBD2. The trim removed 4 bases at V and 2 bases at J, leaving 10 bases unmatched. The CDR3 runs to 17 residues. Germline loops: CDR1 SGHRS, CDR2 YFSETQ. The CDR3 region has the DNA TGCGCCAGCAGCCCGAGGGCGACTAGCGGGATTCAAGAGACCCAGTACTTC. Translated, it gives CASSPRATSGIQETQYF.

This clone has more than one count but fewer than ten. The rearrangement links TRBV19 to TRBJ1-1, with TRBD1 identical over 8 bases. The length of the CDR3 is 13 residues. Germline V lookup: CDR1 LNHDA, CDR2 SQIVND (reference sequence). V trimming: 4 bases; J trimming: 8 bases; junction bases outside the gene matches: 6. This chain's CDR3 is CASSNRTGKEAFF. For the CDR3, the DNA is TGTGCCAGTAGTAACAGGACAGGGAAGGAAGCTTTCTTT.

The chain has TRBV7-9 and TRBJ1-1; no clear D gene. The germline gives CDR1 SEHNR, CDR2 FQNEAQ (reference sequence). Trimming took off 0 bases at V and 5 bases at J, with 10 bases between the two ends. This CDR3 has 14 residues. CDR3 loop: CASSLAVAGTEAFF. CDR3 coding DNA: TGTGCCAGCAGCTTAGCGGTTGCGGGTACTGAAGCTTTCTTT.

There are a few counts of this clone. The rearrangement uses TRBV7-9 and TRBJ1-6; no reliable D call. Germline V gives CDR1 SEHNR, CDR2 FQNEAQ (reference sequence). The CDR3 is made up of 14 amino acids. Trimming pared 1 base from V and 8 bases from J, leaving 9 bases between. The CDR3 reads CASSLDLLYSPLHF. In nucleotides, the CDR3 is TGTGCCAGCAGCTTAGATCTCTTATATTCACCCCTCCACTTT.

As for this clone: Additional DNA sequences in this sample encode the identical CDR3. J is TRBJ2-5 and V is TRBV28, with TRBD1 identical over 7 bases. The CDR3 spans 15 residues. The V gene's germline CDR1 is MDHEN and CDR2 SYDVKM. J lost 3 bases, V lost 1 base, and 5 bases had no gene match. The CDR3 protein is CASSLLAGGKETQYF. DNA for the CDR3: TGTGCCAGCAGTTTATTAGCAGGGGGAAAAGAGACCCAGTACTTC.

This clone was recorded once. The sample holds other DNA sequences that translate to the same CDR3. The genes are TRBV5-1 and TRBJ2-3; tentative D call: TRBD1 (5 bases). V lost 0 bases and J lost 6, with 8 bases in between. The CDR3 totals 13 residues. Germline V gene sequence: CDR1 SGHRS, CDR2 YFSETQ. The CDR3 is CASSLGAGDTQYF. CDR3 DNA sequence: TGCGCCAGCAGCTTGGGAGCAGGGGATACGCAGTATTTT.

The rearrangement links TRBV5-1 to TRBJ1-2; 7 bases fit TRBD1. The length of the CDR3 is 17 residues. V lost 4 bases to trimming and J lost 4 bases; unmatched junction nucleotides: 16. Germline CDR1 and CDR2: SGHRS and YFSETQ. The CDR3 here is CASSTGTVGATLYGYTF. Here the CDR3 DNA reads TGCGCCAGCAGCACGGGGACAGTGGGTGCGACCCTCTATGGCTACACCTTC.

The chain joins TRBV7-2 to TRBJ2-7; TRBD2 agrees at 13 bases. Germline V gene lookup returns CDR1 SGHTA and CDR2 FQGNSA. J was trimmed by 4 bases and V by 0 bases; bases with no gene match: 6. This CDR3 is 17 amino acids long. The CDR3 DNA reads TGTGCCAGCAGCTTAGCCGCCGGGACTAGCGGGATGTACGAGCAGTACTTC. Protein sequence: CASSLAAGTSGMYEQYF. Based on the CDR3 plus reference TRBV7-2 and TRBJ2-7, the full variable domain is GAGVSQSPSNKVTEKGKDVELRCDPISGHTALYWYRQSLGQGLEFLIYFQGNSAPDKSGLPSDRFSAERTGGSVSTLTIQRTQQEDSAVYLCASSLAAGTSGMYEQYFGPGTRLTVT.

The count of this clone is one. The chain recombines TRBV7-9 with TRBJ2-7, with 10 bases aligning to TRBD1. The germline V gene encodes CDR1 SEHNR and CDR2 FQNEAQ (reference sequence). V was pared by 3 bases and J by 7 bases, with 3 bases of the junction left unmatched. There are 13 residues in the CDR3. The CDR3 loop is CASSLGQGWEQYF. CDR3 bases: TGTGCCAGCAGCTTGGGACAGGGGTGGGAGCAGTACTTC.

The chain couples TRBV18 to TRBJ1-5, with a possible D match to TRBD1 (5 bases). V lost 6 bases to trimming and J lost 1 base, with 16 bases between them. The germline gives CDR1 KGHSH, CDR2 LQKENI. This CDR3 is 16 amino acids long. The CDR3 loop is CASSLVGGHSNQPQHF. In DNA, the CDR3 is TGTGCCAGCTCCCTGGTGGGGGGTCACAGCAATCAGCCCCAGCATTTT.

This chain links TRBV19 with TRBJ2-1; 8 bases are a match to TRBD2. Per germline, CDR1 LNHDA and CDR2 SQIVND (reference sequence). V shed 3 bases, J shed 4 bases, and the junction held 5 bases outside the gene matches. The CDR3 length is 15 residues. CDR3 residues: CASSIPGGRYNEQFF. In DNA, the CDR3 is TGTGCCAGTAGTATTCCGGGGGGGAGGTACAATGAGCAGTTCTTC.

This chain joins TRBV18 and TRBJ2-1, with 13 bases fitting TRBD2. The CDR3 runs to 16 residues. Trimming removed 3 bases from V and 10 bases from J; junction bases left unmatched: 9. CDR1 KGHSH and CDR2 LQKENI come from the germline V gene. DNA of the CDR3: TGTGCCAGCTCACCCTCTACTAGCGGGAGGGCCGGGGAGCAGTTCTTC. Its protein product is CASSPSTSGRAGEQFF.

This chain uses TRBV11-2 with TRBJ2-2, with D perhaps matching TRBD1 (6 bases). The V gene's germline CDR1 is SGHAT and CDR2 FQNNGV. Trimming left V 5 bases short and J 6 bases short, with 19 bases between. The CDR3 has 16 amino acids. This CDR3 reads CASSLDQGGFAGELFF. The DNA for the CDR3 is TGTGCCAGCAGCCTCGACCAAGGGGGATTCGCCGGGGAGCTGTTTTTT.

The chain has TRBV18 and TRBJ1-3; the D gene is possibly TRBD1 (6 bases). CDR3 length: 15 residues. Germline CDR1 reads KGHSH; CDR2 reads LQKENI. Trimming took 2 bases from V and 3 from J, leaving 11 bases between them. The CDR3 bases are TGTGCCAGCTCACCAAACAGGGAGAATGGAAACACCATATATTTT. Amino acids: CASSPNRENGNTIYF. The whole variable domain, remainder taken from reference TRBV18 and TRBJ1-3, is NAGVMQNPRHLVRRRGQEARLRCSPMKGHSHVYWYRQLPEEGLKFMVYLQKENIIDESGMPKERFSAEFPKEGPSILRIQQVVRGDSAAYFCASSPNRENGNTIYFGEGSWLTVV.

The chain recombines TRBV5-1 with TRBJ2-2; tentatively, D is TRBD1 or TRBD2 (5 bases each). The V gene lost 2 bases and the J gene lost 4 bases, with 9 bases spanning the gap. The CDR3 spans 14 residues. CDR1 and CDR2 (germline): SGHRS, YFSETQ. The CDR3 DNA reads TGCGCCAGCAGCTTAGGGGCGGGCACCGGGGAGCTGTTTTTT. Residues: CASSLGAGTGELFF.

Comments on this clone: The same CDR3 also results from other DNA sequences found in this sample. V and J are TRBV7-2 and TRBJ2-5, with D hard to call. V lost 1 base, J lost 5 bases, and 8 bases lay in between. The CDR3 runs to 13 residues. CDR1 and CDR2 from the germline V gene are SGHTA and FQGNSA. DNA for the CDR3: TGTGCCAGCAGCTTAGTTCGTGAGGAGACCCAGTACTTC. Translation gives CASSLVREETQYF.

The V and J genes are TRBV6-6 and TRBJ2-7; perhaps TRBD2 as D (7 bases). Between the trimmed V and J ends, which lost 0 bases and 4 bases, there was a span of 13 bases. Germline V CDR1 and CDR2: MNHNY, SVGAGI (reference sequence). The CDR3 consists of 15 residues. CDR3 in amino acids: CASSYSRGAGYEQYF. CDR3 in DNA: TGTGCCAGCAGTTACTCTCGGGGGGCCGGGTACGAGCAGTACTTC.

The chain links TRBV5-4 to TRBJ2-3; 10 nucleotides agree with TRBD1. Germline trimming cut 3 bases from V and 4 bases from J; bases unmatched to any gene: 5. CDR3 length: 15 residues. CDR1 is SGHNT and CDR2 is YYREEE in the germline V gene (reference sequence). The CDR3 nucleotides read TGTGCCAGCAGCTCGAGGGACAGGGGATCAGATACGCAGTATTTT. It specifies CASSSRDRGSDTQYF.

The V call is TRBV9, the J call TRBJ2-7; D ambiguous. The germline V gene has CDR1 SGDLS and CDR2 YYNGEE. V lost 0 bases, J lost 2 bases, and 9 bases lay in between. This CDR3 contains 14 residues. In DNA, the CDR3 is TGTGCCAGCAGCGTAGCTGCGTACCCCTACGAGCAGTACTTC. This gives the protein CASSVAAYPYEQYF.

This clone was detected many times. V gene TRBV5-8 combines with J gene TRBJ1-6, with a tentative D call TRBD1 (5 bases). The V end was cut by 2 bases, the J end by 9 bases, with 12 bases between. The V gene's germline CDR1 is SGHTS and CDR2 YDEGEE. CDR3 length: 14 amino acids. CDR3 amino acids: CASSFGGAGSPLHF. The CDR3 DNA is TGTGCCAGCAGCTTCGGAGGGGCAGGTTCACCCCTCCACTTT.

The chain employs TRBV19 and TRBJ2-1; 12 bases are a match to TRBD2. The CDR3 runs 15 residues. Trimming at V came to 5 bases and at J to 8 bases, leaving 7 bases not matched to a gene. The germline gives CDR1 LNHDA, CDR2 SQIVND (reference sequence). The CDR3 reads CASSPSGRARDEQFF. CDR3 in DNA: TGTGCCAGTAGTCCTAGCGGGAGGGCCAGAGATGAGCAGTTCTTC.

V is TRBV7-3 and J is TRBJ1-1; 9 bases align to TRBD1. CDR1 SGHTA and CDR2 FQGTGA come from the germline V gene. This CDR3 is 14 amino acids long. V lost 5 bases, J lost 7 bases, and 8 bases stayed unmatched. CDR3 DNA sequence: TGTGCCAGCAGCCGTAACAGGGGGCGCGGTGAAGCTTTCTTT. This gives the protein CASSRNRGRGEAFF.

The V and J genes are TRBV11-3 and TRBJ2-5, with D possibly being TRBD1 or TRBD2 (5 bases each). Trimming stripped 5 bases from V and 4 bases from J, with 11 bases between. Germline CDR1 reads SGHNT; CDR2 reads YENEEA. This CDR3 spans 13 amino acids. The CDR3 here is CASSRRGGETQYF. CDR3 in DNA: TGTGCCAGCAGCAGACGGGGCGGAGAGACCCAGTACTTC.

This chain uses TRBV6-1 with TRBJ1-5; tentative D call: TRBD1 (5 bases). Trimming removed 2 bases from V and 5 bases from J, with 19 bases in between. This CDR3 comprises 17 residues. Per the germline V gene, CDR1 is MNHNS and CDR2 is SASEGT. CDR3 nucleotide sequence: TGTGCCAGCAGTGAACTTCACGGGGGGGTAGGGTATCAGCCCCAGCATTTT. This encodes CASSELHGGVGYQPQHF.